The 30 T cell receptor beta chains given below trace back to one sample, sequenced in a study of Ad26.COV2.S vaccination and SARS-CoV-2 variants. Sample treatment: 19 received Ad26.COV2.S at low or high dose, single or two shots; about 5 received placebo; per-sample allocation not given. The samples were gathered on day 63 after the first injection of vaccine or placebo. TCRdb's copy holds only in-frame clones and misses some; the assay was immunoSEQ multiplex PCR. This table holds roughly 420,000 clones, about 91% found once. The sample in question was peripheral blood, obtained in a trial of Ad26.COV2.S vaccine versus placebo. These receptors all come from a person aged 18-65 years who received the Ad26.COV2.S COVID-19 vaccine or a placebo.

The CDR3 DNA sequence: TGTGCCAGCAAACAGGGCTCTGGAAACACCATATATTTT. Its protein product is CASKQGSGNTIYF. This chain connects TRBV3-1 (or the pseudogene TRBV3-2) to TRBJ1-3; weak D call: TRBD1 (6 bases). V shed 7 bases and J shed 0 bases, with 7 bases lying between them. CDR1 is LGHDT, CDR2 YNNKEL, per germline (reference sequence). This CDR3 comprises 13 residues.

The chain has TRBV24-1 and TRBJ2-3; 10 nucleotides match TRBD2. Germline CDR1 and CDR2: KGHDR and SFDVKD. This CDR3 has 14 amino acids. Germline trimming cut 3 bases from V and 5 bases from J; bases unmatched to any gene: 1. The chain's CDR3 is CATSDRLAGDTQYF. CDR3 nucleotides: TGTGCCACCAGTGATCGACTAGCGGGAGATACGCAGTATTTT.

The genes are TRBV2 and TRBJ1-3; a weak D match, TRBD1 (6 bases). Germline V gene data show CDR1 as SNHLY and CDR2 as FYNNEI. Trimming left V 7 bases short and J 6 bases short, with 16 bases between. The CDR3 covers 14 residues. The CDR3 bases are TGTGCCAGCACCCTTCGGGACACCGTAAACACCATATATTTT. It is translated as CASTLRDTVNTIYF. Full variable domain (remainder filled in from reference TRBV2 and TRBJ1-3): EPEVTQTPSHQVTQMGQEVILRCVPISNHLYFYWYRQILGQKVEFLVSFYNNEISEKSEIFDDQFSVERPDGSNFTLKIRSTKLEDSAMYFCASTLRDTVNTIYFGEGSWLTVV.

The J gene is TRBJ1-4, the V gene TRBV5-1; perhaps TRBD1 as D (5 bases). The CDR3 length is 14 residues. V lost 0 bases to trimming and J lost 7 bases, with 10 bases between them. Germline CDR1 is SGHRS and CDR2 is YFSETQ. The CDR3 is CASSLAGLGEKLFF. As DNA, the CDR3 is TGCGCCAGCAGCTTGGCAGGGTTGGGTGAAAAACTGTTTTTT.

The chain combines TRBV5-6 with TRBJ2-7, with D perhaps TRBD1 (6 bases). V lost 1 base to trimming and J lost 3 bases, with 8 bases between them. CDR1 and CDR2 from the germline V gene are SGHDT and YYEEEE. The CDR3 sequence is 13 residues long. This chain's CDR3 is CASSLRRGYEQYV. Here the CDR3 DNA reads TGTGCCAGCAGCTTGCGCAGGGGCTACGAGCAGTACGTC.

The chain joins TRBV4-3 to TRBJ1-2; no definite D call. The CDR3 is 15 amino acids. V was pared by 0 bases and J by 2 bases, with 10 bases between. Germline V gene data show CDR1 as LGHNA and CDR2 as YSLEER. CDR3 sequence: CASSQEWVINYGYTF. For the CDR3, the DNA is TGCGCCAGCAGCCAAGAGTGGGTGATAAACTATGGCTACACCTTC.

The chain links TRBV27 to TRBJ2-7, with D possibly being TRBD1 (7 bases). V lost 2 bases to trimming and J lost 2 bases, with 10 bases between them. Germline CDR1 reads MNHEY; CDR2 reads SMNVEV (reference sequence). This CDR3 is built from 14 residues. In nucleotides, the CDR3 is TGTGCCAGCAGTTTAGCCAGGGGGGCCTACGAGCAGTACTTC. It encodes CASSLARGAYEQYF.

This chain uses TRBV24-1 with TRBJ2-1, with 10 bases fitting TRBD1. CDR1 and CDR2 (germline): KGHDR, SFDVKD. This CDR3 is built from 14 residues. V dropped 7 bases and J dropped 3; count of bases not matched to a gene: 2. The chain's CDR3 is CATRGTGDYNEQFF. The CDR3 nucleotides read TGTGCCACCAGGGGGACAGGGGACTACAATGAGCAGTTCTTC.

The rearrangement joins TRBV28 to TRBJ2-7; tentatively, D is TRBD1 (5 bases). Trimming pared 3 bases from V and 2 bases from J, leaving 14 bases between. This CDR3 has 15 amino acids. Germline CDR1 reads MDHEN; CDR2 reads SYDVKM. CDR3: CASSFLSLRAYEQYF. CDR3 in DNA: TGTGCCAGCAGTTTCCTATCCCTCAGGGCCTACGAGCAGTACTTC.

The chain employs TRBV7-2 and TRBJ2-2; TRBD2 is a possible D gene (6 bases). The ends were cut back, 2 bases at V and 3 bases at J, with 13 bases in the middle. CDR3 size: 16 residues. Germline CDR1 and CDR2: SGHTA and FQGNSA. The CDR3 DNA follows: TGTGCCAGCAGCTTATTCGGAGGGGCCGACACCGGGGAGCTGTTTTTT. Amino acid sequence: CASSLFGGADTGELFF.

The chain carries TRBV5-1 and TRBJ2-1; D gene uncertain. CDR1 and CDR2 (germline): SGHRS, YFSETQ. V was trimmed by 0 bases and J by 6 bases, leaving 13 bases between them. The CDR3 is made up of 15 amino acids. CDR3 sequence: CASSLGLHLGNEQFF. CDR3 bases: TGCGCCAGCAGCTTGGGCCTCCATCTCGGCAATGAGCAGTTCTTC.

The J gene is TRBJ2-1, the V gene TRBV5-1; D ambiguous. Germline V CDR1 and CDR2: SGHRS, YFSETQ. Deletions cut 5 bases from V and 5 bases from J, with 8 bases between. The CDR3 spans 12 residues. The CDR3 bases are TGCGCCAGCAGTATCGCCAACAATGAGCAGTTCTTC. It encodes CASSIANNEQFF.

V and J are TRBV11-3 and TRBJ2-3; D unresolved. Germline CDR1 reads SGHNT; CDR2 reads YENEEA. The CDR3 runs to 12 residues. Between the trimmed V and J ends, which lost 1 base and 7 bases, there was a span of 6 bases. This chain's CDR3 is CASSLGRNTQYF. The CDR3 nucleotides are TGTGCCAGCAGCTTAGGGCGGAATACGCAGTATTTT.

The chain employs TRBV27 and TRBJ1-6; the D is unclear. The CDR3 loop spans 14 amino acids. The ends were cut back, 3 bases at V and 7 bases at J, with 10 bases in the middle. From germline, CDR1 is MNHEY and CDR2 SMNVEV (reference sequence). The CDR3 coding sequence is TGTGCCAGCAGTTTTTCCTTCGAGAATTCACCCCTCCACTTT. Translation gives CASSFSFENSPLHF.

The table lists this clone with a few counts. The CDR3 nucleotides read TGCGCCAGCAGCCAAGCGGAAGGGGAGGCCTACGAGCAGTACTTC. Its translation is CASSQAEGEAYEQYF. The gene calls are TRBV4-3 and TRBJ2-7; the D gene is possibly TRBD2 (6 bases). The CDR3 has 15 amino acids. The germline CDR1 and CDR2 sequences are LGHNA and YSLEER. V lost 1 base and J 2 bases, leaving 12 bases between the germline ends.

V usage is TRBV27 and J usage is TRBJ2-7, with 7 nucleotides matching TRBD2. The CDR3 sequence is 13 residues long. Germline CDR1 reads MNHEY; CDR2 reads SMNVEV (reference sequence). V shed 8 bases, J shed 2 bases, and the junction held 6 bases outside the gene matches. CDR3 amino acids: CASGRGSPYEQYF. DNA for the CDR3: TGTGCCAGCGGGCGCGGGAGTCCCTACGAGCAGTACTTC.

This clone showed up just once. V gene TRBV7-2 combines with J gene TRBJ2-3; a weak D match, TRBD2 (6 bases). Germline CDR1 SGHTA, CDR2 FQGNSA. V gave up 5 bases and J gave up 8 bases, with 23 bases separating them. The CDR3 is 16 residues long. CDR3 DNA sequence: TGTGCCAGCAGCCTAACTAGCACCCGGCGGTGGGGTACGCAGTATTTT. Translation gives CASSLTSTRRWGTQYF.

This chain joins TRBV4-2 and TRBJ2-1; 8 bases fit TRBD1. V was pared by 4 bases and J by 9 bases, with 8 bases of the junction left unmatched. CDR3 length: 14 residues. Germline CDR1 reads LGHNA; CDR2 reads YNFKEQ. The CDR3, as DNA: TGTGCCAGCAGCCCCCAACGACAGGGGAGTGAGCAGTTCTTC. It yields the protein CASSPQRQGSEQFF.

This clone was observed once. The chain couples TRBV19 to TRBJ1-5, with D unclear. The CDR3 is 16 residues long. V was clipped by 1 base and J by 1 base, with 11 bases between them. Germline values: CDR1 LNHDA, CDR2 SQIVND (reference sequence). The CDR3 sequence: CASSIGPPRSNQPQHF. DNA of the CDR3: TGTGCCAGTAGTATAGGCCCCCCAAGGAGCAATCAGCCCCAGCATTTT.

The chain is built from TRBV5-8 and TRBJ2-5; 8 bases map to TRBD1. Germline-derived CDR1 and CDR2 are SGHTS and YDEGEE. V lost 6 bases, J lost 3 bases, and 4 bases stayed unmatched. The CDR3 sequence is 13 residues long. The CDR3 bases are TGTGCCAGCATGTTGGACAGGGAAGAGACCCAGTACTTC. The encoded protein is CASMLDREETQYF.

The J gene is TRBJ1-1, the V gene TRBV7-9, with TRBD1 as a possible D gene (5 bases). Germline V gene data show CDR1 as SEHNR and CDR2 as FQNEAQ (reference sequence). The length of the CDR3 is 15 residues. The ends were cut back, 4 bases at V and 4 bases at J, with 16 bases in the middle. CDR3 nucleotides: TGTGCCAGCAGCTCCCTGGGGGGGTGGAGCACTGAAGCTTTCTTT. Its protein product is CASSSLGGWSTEAFF. Together with reference TRBV7-9 and TRBJ1-1, the CDR3 gives the full variable domain: DTGVSQNPRHKITKRGQNVTFRCDPISEHNRLYWYRQTLGQGPEFLTYFQNEAQLEKSRLLSDRFSAERPKGSFSTLEIQRTEQGDSAMYLCASSSLGGWSTEAFFGQGTRLTVV.

The V and J genes are TRBV6-6 and TRBJ2-7; D is possibly TRBD2 (5 bases). CDR3 size: 13 residues. Trimming took off 6 bases at V and 8 bases at J, with 17 bases between the two ends. Germline-derived CDR1 and CDR2 are MNHNY and SVGAGI (reference sequence). The DNA for the CDR3 is TGTGCCAGCAGCCCTATCATTGGAGGAAAGCAGTACGTC. Protein sequence: CASSPIIGGKQYV.

The chain recombines TRBV27 with TRBJ1-2; D gene unclear. Trimming removed 0 bases from V and 2 bases from J, with 4 bases in between. The CDR3 runs 13 residues. The germline gives CDR1 MNHEY, CDR2 SMNVEV (reference sequence). CDR3 DNA sequence: TGTGCCAGCAGTTTATCCAGGAACTATGGCTACACCTTC. Amino acids: CASSLSRNYGYTF.

The rearrangement uses TRBV4-1 and TRBJ1-3; TRBD1 matches 9 bases. Germline lookup yields CDR1 MGHRA and CDR2 YSYEKL. V lost 3 bases to trimming and J lost 2 bases; unmatched junction nucleotides: 5. The CDR3 loop spans 16 amino acids. CDR3 DNA: TGCGCCAGCAGCCAGTCGGACAGGGGACCTGGAAACACCATATATTTT. This encodes CASSQSDRGPGNTIYF.

The chain links TRBV6-2 or TRBV6-3 to TRBJ1-1; the match to TRBD1 covers 7 bases. This CDR3 comprises 16 residues. The germline CDR1 and CDR2 sequences are MNHEY and SVGEGT. After removal of 5 bases from V and 4 bases from J, the junction contained 13 bases not matched to a gene. CDR3 bases: TGTGCCAGCAGTCCCTGGGAGGGGGCTTTAGTCACTGAAGCTTTCTTT. Translated: CASSPWEGALVTEAFF.

In its sample, this clone was seen once. This chain links TRBV6-5 with TRBJ1-5, with 9 bases matching TRBD1. Germline CDR1 MNHEY, CDR2 SVGAGI. Trimming took 6 bases from V and 5 from J; bases not matched to a gene: 8. The CDR3 has 15 amino acids. The CDR3 DNA reads as TGTGCCAGCAGGGGGGACAGGGAAGGAGATCAGCCCCAGCATTTT. Translating gives CASRGDREGDQPQHF.

This chain joins TRBV5-1 and TRBJ2-5; 7 bases are a match to TRBD1. V was pared by 4 bases and J by 2 bases, with 2 bases of the junction left unmatched. Germline V gene data show CDR1 as SGHRS and CDR2 as YFSETQ. The CDR3 consists of 13 residues. The CDR3 nucleotides are TGCGCCAGCAGCGGGACAGTACAAGAGACCCAGTACTTC. This sequence encodes CASSGTVQETQYF.

The rearrangement joins TRBV7-8 to TRBJ2-1; D unclear. The germline V and J ends were trimmed by 1 base and 6 bases, with 10 bases remaining between them. The CDR3 totals 14 residues. Germline V gene data show CDR1 as SGHVS and CDR2 as FQNEAQ. DNA of the CDR3: TGTGCCAGCAGCTTAGGAAACCCCCTCAATGAGCAGTTCTTC. Protein product: CASSLGNPLNEQFF. Together with reference TRBV7-8 and TRBJ2-1, the CDR3 gives the full variable domain: GAGVSQSPRYKVAKRGQDVALRCDPISGHVSLFWYQQALGQGPEFLTYFQNEAQLDKSGLPSDRFFAERPEGSVSTLKIQRTQQEDSAVYLCASSLGNPLNEQFFGPGTRLTVL.

V usage is TRBV6-4 and J usage is TRBJ2-3; 10 bases match TRBD1. CDR1 and CDR2 from the germline V gene are MRHNA and SNTAGT. V lost 6 bases, J lost 4 bases, and 1 base stayed unmatched. The CDR3 extends over 13 amino acids. The CDR3 DNA follows: TGTGCCAGCAGAGGGACAGGGGCAGATACGCAGTATTTT. It codes for CASRGTGADTQYF.

The chain uses TRBV5-5 and TRBJ1-1; TRBD1 matches at 8 bases. J was trimmed by 4 bases and V by 4 bases; bases with no gene match: 9. Germline V gene data show CDR1 as SGHKS and CDR2 as YYEKEE (reference sequence). This CDR3 spans 15 amino acids. This CDR3 reads CASSRDRRATTEAFF. In DNA, the CDR3 is TGTGCCAGCAGCCGGGACAGGAGAGCTACCACTGAAGCTTTCTTT.